This T cell receptor (beta chain) was identified in a study of T cell clonality in common variable immunodeficiency. Findings and limits, study-wide: CVID subjects shared fewer TCRbeta clones than healthy controls did. CVID subjects had higher TCRbeta clonality than healthy controls, most marked in about a third.

This clone showed up many times. The antigen is undetermined. The read falls 3 residues short of the CDR3 end, and the missing part is taken from the germline J gene. The germline V gene has CDR1 MNHEY and CDR2 SVGEGT. V lost 8 bases to trimming and J lost 4 bases; unmatched junction nucleotides: 8. The CDR3 is made up of 14 amino acids. Sequencing input was equivalent genomic DNA from CVID and controls. TCRdb keeps only in-frame clones here, not all; method: immunoSEQ multiplex PCR. The sample is made up of tens of thousands of clones, none counted only once. Sequencing was carried out using peripheral blood mononuclear cells. The chain combines TRBV6-2 or TRBV6-3 with TRBJ2-7; TRBD2 matches 10 bases. This receptor was identified in a person aged 18 to 75 in good health. The DNA read from the CDR3 is TGTGCCAGCGGCCCTAGCGGGAGAGTATACGAG. Translating gives CASGPSGRVYE. The entire CDR3 sequence reads CASGPSGRVYEQYF.